This TCR beta chain originates from a study of PD-L1 blockade in urothelial cancer (dated by TCRdb to between 2016 and 2019). Regarding the study in general: Every patient began therapy around 2014 and was given atezolizumab 1,200 mg intravenously every 3 weeks. About 90% of the 29 patients were identified as males with urothelial cancer of bladder origin, and a prior smoking history was reported by 18 of 29 patients. Patients had an ECOG performance status of 0 or 1 and had received between 0 and 3 prior chemotherapy regimens. Blood samples were analyzed 3 weeks after the start of treatment (second dose) and 6 weeks after the start of treatment. Blood samples gave median yields of approximately 130,000 T cells and 83,000 or so unique TCRs, along with a median clonality of roughly 0.08. The study was an exploratory multi-omic analysis of somatic, immune and clinical correlates of response to PD-L1 blockade with atezolizumab in urothelial cancer. Pretreatment tumor samples and matched peripheral blood, collected serially before and after atezolizumab treatment, underwent TCR sequencing. Progression-free survival longer than 6 months counted as durable clinical benefit, and TCR features were additionally tested against both progression-free and overall survival. In the same patients who had TCR sequencing, pretreatment tumors also underwent whole exome sequencing and RNA sequencing. Durable clinical benefit was achieved by nine patients and was not achieved by 20 patients. Pretreatment blood TCR-seq was available for about 27 patients, at least one posttreatment blood collection was obtained for approximately 25 patients, and tumor TCR-seq was available for approximately 25 patients.

The time point label of this sample denotes: peripheral blood 6 weeks after treatment start. The cohort comprised 29 patients with locally advanced or metastatic urothelial carcinoma treated at Memorial Sloan Kettering on a trial protocol. Peripheral blood mononuclear cells were collected from each patient pretreatment and during treatment, giving between 1 and 8 total time points per patient. The Qiagen DNeasy Blood extraction kit was used to purify genomic DNA from total PBMCs and tumor samples. PBMCs were collected pretreatment and during treatment and were isolated and stored as previously described. Overall study outcomes, separate from this receptor: Because the sample size was small (n of about 30) and many exploratory analyses were performed, the results are intended to be hypothesis-generating. A pretreatment peripheral blood TCR clonality below the median was linked to improved progression-free and overall survival. Patients with durable benefit showed greater expansion of tumor-associated TCR clones in peripheral blood 3 weeks after starting treatment (n of about 22, p = 0.022).

Synthetic TCR analog templates were spiked into each PCR so that absolute template abundance could be estimated from read counts. Using the immunoSEQ assay, TCRbeta CDR3 regions were amplified from genomic DNA with bias-controlled V and J gene primers. Rearranged TCRbeta segments were sequenced at approximately 20X coverage. Per the authors' processing: Sequencing errors were corrected by clustering and CDR3s were annotated against IMGT to assign V, D and J genes. Downstream analyses used only productive TCRbeta rearrangements and left out out-of-frame or stop-codon sequences. To compute clonality, Shannon entropy was normalized by the log of the number of unique productive sequences and then subtracted from one. Clones differing between time points or between blood and tumor were identified by Fisher's exact test with Benjamini-Hochberg correction at adjusted p below 0.01. TCRdb re-hosts the immuneACCESS table, in-frame sequences only. Its copies lack some clones; in the studies checked, an unresolved V gene accounts for under half of them, and the cause for the rest is not known. Clonal size and the V and J genes are those of that table, whereas D and trimming came from the DNA. In all, the sample holds 50,000 or so clones, and approximately 86% of those were seen once. The ten largest clones capture 10% of the sample.

In the case of this clone: The antigen it binds to is not known. Nothing much larger sits one base from this clone, and base qualities are not available.

This receptor was taken from a man in his 60s with urothelial cancer. The material sequenced was PBMCs, taken around atezolizumab (anti-PD-L1) treatment.

For the CDR3, the sequence is CASSIGTGTGNYGYTF. The DNA sequence is given as TGTGCCAGTAGTATAGGGACCGGGACAGGGAACTATGGCTACACCTTC. The V and J genes are TRBV19 and TRBJ1-2; 9 bases in the middle match TRBD1. The germline V end is reduced by 1 base and the J end by 2 bases; junction bases left unmatched: 5. CDR1 and CDR2 were assigned from the germline V gene (reference sequence) as LNHDA and SQIVND. The CDR3 goes from the cysteine to the phenylalanine over 16 residues. Only CDR3 DNA is held: 48 bases, read in frame from base 1.